The clone carrying this T cell receptor (beta chain) was recorded a few times. Here immunoSEQ multiplex PCR was the method, and the copy in TCRdb shows in-frame clones only, minus some. The data contain under 35,000 clones, roughly 69% of them singletons. The sample comes from a study of cytotoxic CD8 clonotypes in ibrutinib-treated CLL. From cryopreserved PBMCs came about 2 micrograms of genomic DNA used for TCR beta libraries. V dropped 5 bases and J dropped 5 bases, with 19 bases sitting between them. In germline, CDR1 is SEHNR, CDR2 FQNEAQ (reference sequence). CDR3 size: 15 residues. This sequence originates from a human donor with chronic lymphocytic leukemia. J is TRBJ2-7 and V is TRBV7-9; no clear D. This material consisted of PBMCs, taken after 24 months of ibrutinib treatment. For the CDR3, the DNA is TGTGCCAGCAGCCACTTGCTAGGGCTTCCTCACGAGCAGTACTTC. Protein sequence: CASSHLLGLPHEQYF.